This T cell receptor (beta chain) was observed in a study of T cells after yellow fever vaccination. Study at large: Preparation of the low-cell-number fractions used SMART-Seq v4 Ultra Low Input.

This clonotype was seen more than once but under ten times. What it recognizes is unknown. It was through 5'RACE template switching that TCR cDNA was made, with a universal primer site and UMIs added. TCRdb re-called the 5' RACE reads with MiXCR, one entry per CDR3 protein. The table shows some 97,000 distinct CDR3 sequences, with around 5.8% occurring only once. Whole-study findings and limits: Contamination of FACS-sorted repertoires by abundant clonotypes from the bulk population could occur.

Germline values: CDR1 ENHRY, CDR2 SYGVKD. This CDR3 has 13 residues. V lost 7 bases, J lost 0 bases, and 8 bases lay in between. This chain connects TRBV10-3 to TRBJ2-3; D assignment may be TRBD1 or TRBD2 (5 bases each). The source was CD8+ T cells sorted from PBMCs, collected 10 days after the yellow fever booster vaccination. The sequence derives from a man aged 18 to 35 who received the YFV17D yellow fever vaccine. CDR3 nucleotide sequence: TGTGCCATCATGGGGGTAAGCACAGATACGCAGTATTTT. Translating it yields CAIMGVSTDTQYF.